The rows below give T cell receptor beta chains drawn from one sample of a study of blood T cell repertoires in COVID-19. Repertoires were generated with immunoSEQ multiplex PCR, while TCRdb's copy carries only in-frame clones and drops some. The sample has fewer than 300,000 clones, approximately 82% seen once. The specimen was PBMCs or T cells enriched from blood (not recorded which). The receptors stem from a man aged 40-49 years who had been exposed to COVID-19. The CDR3 runs from the conserved cysteine through the conserved F or W. D genes are given only for firm matches. Clone size is stated in some rows and not others, as once, few, many or a class when expanded.

V gene	clone size	D gene	J gene	CDR3 DNA	CDR3 protein
TRBV19	-	-	TRBJ2-7	TGTGCCAGTAGTATGCTCGGCGGCGCCTCCTACGAGCAGTACTTC	CASSMLGGASYEQYF
TRBV4-1	-	-	TRBJ1-3	TGCGCCAGCAGCCCCTCTTCTTTGGCCCACTCTGGAAACACCATATATTTT	CASSPSSLAHSGNTIYF
TRBV6-4	-	-	TRBJ1-5	TGTGCCAGCAGTTCCTCTCCAGATAGCAATCAGCCCCAGCATTTT	CASSSSPDSNQPQHF
TRBV30	-	TRBD2	TRBJ2-1	TGTGCCTGGAGTGTAAAGCGGGAGGGCGGCTATGAGCAGTTCTTC	CAWSVKREGGYEQFF
TRBV6-4	-	TRBD1	TRBJ2-7	TGTGCCAGCTCCGCCAGGGCCACCGACCAGACAGGGTCCGAGCAGTACTTC	CASSARATDQTGSEQYF
TRBV4-1	once	-	TRBJ1-1	TGCGCCAGCAGCCCCATCGGGCAGGGGAGCACTGAAGCTTTCTTT	CASSPIGQGSTEAFF
TRBV9	-	TRBD2	TRBJ2-7	TGTGCCAGCAGCGCGGCCGTGGGACTAGCCTACGAGCAGTACTTC	CASSAAVGLAYEQYF
TRBV9	-	-	TRBJ2-1	TGTGCCAGCAGCGTAGAACTTGGCTCCTACAATGAGCAGTTCTTC	CASSVELGSYNEQFF
TRBV5-6	-	TRBD1	TRBJ2-5	TGTGCCAGCAGCTTGACCCGGGACAGGGTTCAAGAGACCCAGTACTTC	CASSLTRDRVQETQYF
TRBV5-1	-	-	TRBJ1-1	TGCGCCAGCAGCTTTCAGATGAACACTGAAGCTTTCTTT	CASSFQMNTEAFF
TRBV9	-	TRBD1	TRBJ2-7	TGTGCCAGCAGCGAGGGACAGGGGATACCCTACGAGCAGTACTTC	CASSEGQGIPYEQYF
TRBV29-1	once	TRBD1	TRBJ1-2	TGCAGCGTCTCGAGTGGGACAGTGCCCTATGGCTACACCTTC	CSVSSGTVPYGYTF
TRBV23-1	few	-	TRBJ1-6	TGCGCCAGCAGTCCCAGGAAGCCTTCACCCCTCCACTTT	CASSPRKPSPLHF
TRBV9	-	-	TRBJ2-2	TGTGCCAGCAGCGTAGGAACTGGTACCGGGGAGCTGTTTTTT	CASSVGTGTGELFF
TRBV5-1	-	-	TRBJ2-7	TGCGCCAGCAGCTTGGCCTGGCGCCCTGGCGGGACCTTATACGAGCAGTACTTC	CASSLAWRPGGTLYEQYF
TRBV7-9	-	-	TRBJ2-3	TGTGCCAGCAGCTTAGTTGGAGACAGGTCAGATACGCAGTATTTT	CASSLVGDRSDTQYF
TRBV5-6	-	TRBD1	TRBJ2-5	TGTGCCAGCAGCCCCGTGGACAGGGCGTGGAAAGAGACCCAGTACTTC	CASSPVDRAWKETQYF
TRBV12-5	-	-	TRBJ1-4	TGTGCTAGTGGTTTTGGGCAGACTAATGAAAAACTGTTTTTT	CASGFGQTNEKLFF
TRBV5-6	-	TRBD2	TRBJ2-1	TGTGCCAGCAGCCGGACTAGCGGAGGCAATGAGCAGTTCTTC	CASSRTSGGNEQFF